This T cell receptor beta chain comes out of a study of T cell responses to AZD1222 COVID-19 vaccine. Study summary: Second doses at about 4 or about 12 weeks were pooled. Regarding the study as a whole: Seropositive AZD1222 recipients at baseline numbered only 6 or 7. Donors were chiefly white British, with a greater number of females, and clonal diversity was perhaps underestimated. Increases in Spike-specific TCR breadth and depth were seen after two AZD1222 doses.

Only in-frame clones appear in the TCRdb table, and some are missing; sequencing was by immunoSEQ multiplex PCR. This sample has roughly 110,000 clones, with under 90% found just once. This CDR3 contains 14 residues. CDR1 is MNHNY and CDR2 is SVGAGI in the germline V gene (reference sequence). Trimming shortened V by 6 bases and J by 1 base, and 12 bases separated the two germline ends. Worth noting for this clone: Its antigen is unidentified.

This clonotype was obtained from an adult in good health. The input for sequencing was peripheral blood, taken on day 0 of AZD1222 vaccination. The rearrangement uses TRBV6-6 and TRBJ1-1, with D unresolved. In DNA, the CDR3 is TGTGCCAGCAGCACTGACGGTGGGAACACTGAAGCTTTCTTT. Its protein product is CASSTDGGNTEAFF.